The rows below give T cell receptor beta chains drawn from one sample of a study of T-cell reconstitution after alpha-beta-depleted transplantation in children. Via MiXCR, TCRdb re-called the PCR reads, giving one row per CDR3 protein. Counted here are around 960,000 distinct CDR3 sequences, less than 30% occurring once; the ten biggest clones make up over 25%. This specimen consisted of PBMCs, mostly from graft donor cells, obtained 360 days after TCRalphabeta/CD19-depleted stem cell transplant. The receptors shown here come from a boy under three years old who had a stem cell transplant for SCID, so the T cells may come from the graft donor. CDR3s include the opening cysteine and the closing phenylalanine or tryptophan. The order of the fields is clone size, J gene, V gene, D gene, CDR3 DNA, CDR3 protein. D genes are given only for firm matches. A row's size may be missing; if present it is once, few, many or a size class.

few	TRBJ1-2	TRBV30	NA	TGTGCCTGGAGCCTTACAGGGACCTATGGCTACACCTTC	CAWSLTGTYGYTF
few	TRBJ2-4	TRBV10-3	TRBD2	TGTGCCTCTAGCGGGGGGGCAAACATTCAGTACTTC	CASSGGANIQYF
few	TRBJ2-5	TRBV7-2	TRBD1	TGTGCCAGCAGCTTGGGGACAGTTTTTGAGACCCAGTACTTC	CASSLGTVFETQYF
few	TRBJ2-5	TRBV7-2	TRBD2	TGTGCCAGCAGGACTAGCGGGGGCCTGGAGACCCAGTACTTC	CASRTSGGLETQYF
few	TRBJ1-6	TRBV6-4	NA	TGTGCCAGCAGTCACACCGGGACTACAAAGGGTTCACCCCTCCACTTT	CASSHTGTTKGSPLHF
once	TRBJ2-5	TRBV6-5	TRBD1	TGTGCCAGCAGTTACCCGATGACAGGGTCCCAAGAGACCCAGTACTTC	CASSYPMTGSQETQYF
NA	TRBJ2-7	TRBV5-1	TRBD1	TGCGCCAGCAGCTTTACCGGGACAGGGTACGAGCAGTACTTC	CASSFTGTGYEQYF
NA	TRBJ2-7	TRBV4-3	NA	TGCGCCAGCAGCCAAGATAGCCAGTACTACGAGCAGTACTTC	CASSQDSQYYEQYF
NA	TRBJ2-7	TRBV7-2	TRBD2	TGTGCCAGCAGCCCCACGGGACTAGCGTTTTACGAGCAGTACTTC	CASSPTGLAFYEQYF
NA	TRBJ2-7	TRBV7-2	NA	TGTGCCAGCAGCCGAATCAACAGGGGAGGCGAGCAGTACTTC	CASSRINRGGEQYF
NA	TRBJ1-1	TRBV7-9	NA	TGTGCCAGCAGCGACCGGGACCGGAACACTGAAGCTTTCTTT	CASSDRDRNTEAFF
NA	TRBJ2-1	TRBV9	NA	TGTGCCAGCAGCGTAGAGGCAGGGTACAATGAGCAGTTCTTC	CASSVEAGYNEQFF
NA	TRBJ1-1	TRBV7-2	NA	TGTGCCAGCAGCTTCATCGTGAACACTGAAGCTTTCTTT	CASSFIVNTEAFF
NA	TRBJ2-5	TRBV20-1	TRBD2	TGCAGTGCTAGTATAGCGGGGGGGCAAGAGACCCAGTACTTC	CSASIAGGQETQYF
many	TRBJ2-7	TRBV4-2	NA	TGTGCCAGCAGCCAAGAGATCAGGGGGGCGAACTACGAGCAGTACTTC	CASSQEIRGANYEQYF
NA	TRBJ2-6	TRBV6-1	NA	TGTGCCAGCAGCCCCTTGACAGGGAGGGTGAAGGCTGGGGCCAACGTCCTGACTTTC	CASSPLTGRVKAGANVLTF
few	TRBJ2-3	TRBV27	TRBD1	TGTGCCAGCAGTAGTCGGACAGGTGTGGAGGCAGATACGCAGTATTTT	CASSSRTGVEADTQYF
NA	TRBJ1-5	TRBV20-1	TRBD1	TGCAGTGCTATTAGACAGGGGGAGACCTATAGCAATCAGCCCCAGCATTTT	CSAIRQGETYSNQPQHF
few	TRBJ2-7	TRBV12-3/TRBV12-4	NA	TGTGCCAGCAGCCTGGACACTTCCCTCCCCTACGAGCAGTACTTC	CASSLDTSLPYEQYF
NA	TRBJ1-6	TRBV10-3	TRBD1	TGTGCCATCAGCCCCGAGGGGACAGATAATTCACCCCTCCACTTT	CAISPEGTDNSPLHF
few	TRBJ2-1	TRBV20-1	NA	TGCAGTGCCGATTACAATGAGCAGTTCTTC	CSADYNEQFF
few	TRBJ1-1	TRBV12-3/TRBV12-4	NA	TGTGCCAGCAGGTCACAGGAGACTGAAGCTTTCTTT	CASRSQETEAFF
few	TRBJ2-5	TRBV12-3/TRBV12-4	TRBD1	TGTGCCAGCAGTTTTATCTGGTTGTCTGGGGACAGGGGTGTTAGACAAGAGACCCAGTACTTC	CASSFIWLSGDRGVRQETQYF
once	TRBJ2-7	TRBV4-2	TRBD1	TGTGCCAGCAGCCAACCCGACAGGGGAGGCGAGCAGTACTTC	CASSQPDRGGEQYF
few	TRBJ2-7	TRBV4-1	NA	TGCGCCAGCAGCCAAGTGCTGGATGATCCCTACGAGCAGTACTTC	CASSQVLDDPYEQYF
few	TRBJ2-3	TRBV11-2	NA	TGTGCCAGCACCCCGGGACTTCAAAGCACAGATACGCAGTATTTT	CASTPGLQSTDTQYF
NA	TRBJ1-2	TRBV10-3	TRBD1	TGTGCCATCAGGCGGGGAGACACAGGGGACTATGGCTACACCTTC	CAIRRGDTGDYGYTF
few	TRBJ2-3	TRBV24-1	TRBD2	TGTGCCACCAGTGAATTAGCGGGGGGACGCTTAGGCACAGATACGCAGTATTTT	CATSELAGGRLGTDTQYF
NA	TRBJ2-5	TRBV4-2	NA	TGTGCCAGCAGCCAAGCTACAGAGGTCCAAGAGACCCAGTACTTC	CASSQATEVQETQYF
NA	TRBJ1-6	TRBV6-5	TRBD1	TGTGCCAGCAGTTACGAGGGGACAGGGCATTCACCCCTCCACTTT	CASSYEGTGHSPLHF
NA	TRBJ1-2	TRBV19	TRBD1	TGTGCCAGTAGTATCAGGGGGGCAGGTGGCTACACCTTC	CASSIRGAGGYTF
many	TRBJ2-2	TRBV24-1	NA	TGTGCCACCAGCAGGGGACCGAACACCGGGGAGCTGTTTTTT	CATSRGPNTGELFF
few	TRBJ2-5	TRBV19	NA	TGTGCCAGTAGTATTGGGGTCGAGGAGACCCAGTACTTC	CASSIGVEETQYF
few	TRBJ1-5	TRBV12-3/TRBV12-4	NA	TGTGCCAGCAGTTTACTTCCTCAGCCCCAGCATTTT	CASSLLPQPQHF
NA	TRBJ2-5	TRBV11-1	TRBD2	TGTGCCAGCAGCTTCAATCGGTTGGGACTAGCGGGGGCGTACCAAGAGACCCAGTACTTC	CASSFNRLGLAGAYQETQYF
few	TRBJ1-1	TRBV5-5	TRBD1	TGTGCCAGCAGACGACAGGGGGGGGGCACTGAAGCTTTCTTT	CASRRQGGGTEAFF
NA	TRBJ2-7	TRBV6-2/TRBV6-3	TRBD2	TGTGCCAGCAGTTACCCCGGACTAGCGGGGGATTACGAGCAGTACTTC	CASSYPGLAGDYEQYF
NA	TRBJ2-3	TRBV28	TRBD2	TGTGCCAGCAGGCGGGGGGCCCTGGGCACAGATACGCAGTATTTT	CASRRGALGTDTQYF
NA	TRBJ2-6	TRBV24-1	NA	TGTGCCACCCAAAGCGCACAGGGTCCTTCTGGGGCCAACGTCCTGACTTTC	CATQSAQGPSGANVLTF
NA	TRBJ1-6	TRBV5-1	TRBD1	TGCGCCAGCAGCGGGACAGGATTCAATTCACCCCTCCACTTT	CASSGTGFNSPLHF
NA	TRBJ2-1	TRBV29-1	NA	TGCAGCGTTGAGGGCCACGAGGTGGGCAATGAGCAGTTCTTC	CSVEGHEVGNEQFF
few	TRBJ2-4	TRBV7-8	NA	TGTGCCAGCAGCTTATCGTTATTAGACATTCAGTACTTC	CASSLSLLDIQYF
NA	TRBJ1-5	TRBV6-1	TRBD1	TGTGCCAGCAACCGAAAATACAGGGGGGATAGCAATCAGCCCCAGCATTTT	CASNRKYRGDSNQPQHF
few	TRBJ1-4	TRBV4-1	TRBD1	TGCGCCAGCAGCCATCCCGGGACAGGAGGTGAAAAACTGTTTTTT	CASSHPGTGGEKLFF
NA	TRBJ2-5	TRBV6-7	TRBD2	TGTGCCAGCAGCTGGACTAGCTTGAGTGAGACCCAGTACTTC	CASSWTSLSETQYF
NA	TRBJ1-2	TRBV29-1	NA	TGCAGCGTTGAAGATCTCAGGGCTTATGGCTACACCTTC	CSVEDLRAYGYTF